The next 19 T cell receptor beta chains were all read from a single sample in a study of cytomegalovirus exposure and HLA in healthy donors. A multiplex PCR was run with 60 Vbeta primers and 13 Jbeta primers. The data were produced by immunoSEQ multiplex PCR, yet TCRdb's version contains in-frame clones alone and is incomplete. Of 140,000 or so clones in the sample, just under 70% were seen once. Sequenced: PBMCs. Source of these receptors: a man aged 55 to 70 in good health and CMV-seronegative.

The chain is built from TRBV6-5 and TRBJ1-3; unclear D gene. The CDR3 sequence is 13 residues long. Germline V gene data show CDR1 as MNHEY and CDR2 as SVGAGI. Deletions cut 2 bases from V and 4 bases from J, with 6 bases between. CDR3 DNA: TGTGCCAGCAGTTACGTGGGCGGAAACACCATATATTTT. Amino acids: CASSYVGGNTIYF.

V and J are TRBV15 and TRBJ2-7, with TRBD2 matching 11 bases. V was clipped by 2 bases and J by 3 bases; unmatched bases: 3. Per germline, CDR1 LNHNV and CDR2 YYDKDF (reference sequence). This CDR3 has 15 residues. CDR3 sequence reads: CATSRPGTSGYEQYF. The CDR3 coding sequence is TGTGCCACCAGCAGACCGGGGACTAGCGGCTACGAGCAGTACTTC.

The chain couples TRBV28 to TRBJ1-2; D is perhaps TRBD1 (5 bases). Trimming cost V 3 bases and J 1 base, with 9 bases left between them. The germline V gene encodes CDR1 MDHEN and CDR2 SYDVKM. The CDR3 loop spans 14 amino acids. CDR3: CASSLEDSNYGYTF. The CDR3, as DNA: TGTGCCAGCAGTTTGGAAGACAGTAACTATGGCTACACCTTC.

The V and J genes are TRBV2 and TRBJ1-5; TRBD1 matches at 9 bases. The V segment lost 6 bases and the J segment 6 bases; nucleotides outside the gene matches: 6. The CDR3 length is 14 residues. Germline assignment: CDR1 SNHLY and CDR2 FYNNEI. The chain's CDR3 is CASRGDRVGQPQHF. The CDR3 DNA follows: TGTGCCAGCAGGGGGGACAGGGTTGGTCAGCCCCAGCATTTT.

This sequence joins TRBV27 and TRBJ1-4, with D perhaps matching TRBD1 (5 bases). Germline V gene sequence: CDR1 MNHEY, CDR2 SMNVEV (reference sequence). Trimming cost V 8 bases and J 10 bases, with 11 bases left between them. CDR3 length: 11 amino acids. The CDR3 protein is CASGPTGKLFF. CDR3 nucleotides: TGTGCCAGCGGTCCCACAGGAAAACTGTTTTTT. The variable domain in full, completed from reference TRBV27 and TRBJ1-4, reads EAQVTQNPRYLITVTGKKLTVTCSQNMNHEYMSWYRQDPGLGLRQIYYSMNVEVTDKGDVPEGYKVSRKEKRNFPLILESPSPNQTSLYFCASGPTGKLFFGSGTQLSVL.

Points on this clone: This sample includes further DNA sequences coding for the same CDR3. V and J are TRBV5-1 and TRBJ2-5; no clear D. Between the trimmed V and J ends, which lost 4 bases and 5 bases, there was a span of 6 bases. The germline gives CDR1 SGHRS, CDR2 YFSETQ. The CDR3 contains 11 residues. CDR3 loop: CASSLEETQYF. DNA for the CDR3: TGCGCCAGCAGCCTAGAGGAGACCCAGTACTTC.

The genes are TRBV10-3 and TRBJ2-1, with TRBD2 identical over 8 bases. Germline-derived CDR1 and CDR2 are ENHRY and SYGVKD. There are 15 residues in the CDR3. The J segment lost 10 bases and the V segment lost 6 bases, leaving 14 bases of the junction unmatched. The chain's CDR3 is CAIRALSGEKGEQFF. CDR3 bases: TGTGCCATCAGGGCCCTTAGCGGGGAGAAAGGGGAGCAGTTCTTC.

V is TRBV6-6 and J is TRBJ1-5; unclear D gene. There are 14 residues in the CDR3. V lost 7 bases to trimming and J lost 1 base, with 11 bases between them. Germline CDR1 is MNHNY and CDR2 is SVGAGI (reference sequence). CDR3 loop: CASTFGGSNQPQHF. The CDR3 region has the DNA TGTGCCAGCACCTTCGGAGGGAGCAATCAGCCCCAGCATTTT.

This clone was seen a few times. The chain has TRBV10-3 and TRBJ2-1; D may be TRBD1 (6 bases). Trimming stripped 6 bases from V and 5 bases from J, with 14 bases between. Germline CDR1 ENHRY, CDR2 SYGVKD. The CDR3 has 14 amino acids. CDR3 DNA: TGTGCCATCAGGAGGCCGGACAGCAACAATGAGCAGTTCTTC. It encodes CAIRRPDSNNEQFF.

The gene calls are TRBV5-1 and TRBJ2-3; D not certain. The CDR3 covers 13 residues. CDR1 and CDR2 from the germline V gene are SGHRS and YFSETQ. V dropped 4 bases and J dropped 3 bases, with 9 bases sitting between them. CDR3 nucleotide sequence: TGCGCCAGCAGCACACCGGAGACAGATACGCAGTATTTT. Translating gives CASSTPETDTQYF.

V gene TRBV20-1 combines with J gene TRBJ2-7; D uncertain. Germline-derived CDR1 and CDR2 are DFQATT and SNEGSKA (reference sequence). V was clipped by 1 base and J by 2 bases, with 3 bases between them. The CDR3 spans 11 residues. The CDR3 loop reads CSARATYEQYF. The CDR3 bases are TGCAGTGCTAGAGCTACCTACGAGCAGTACTTC.

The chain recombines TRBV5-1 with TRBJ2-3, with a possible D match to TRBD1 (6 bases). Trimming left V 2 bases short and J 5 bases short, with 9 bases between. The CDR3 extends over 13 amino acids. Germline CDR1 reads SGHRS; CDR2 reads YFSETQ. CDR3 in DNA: TGCGCCAGCAGCTTTGAAGGGGGAGATACGCAGTATTTT. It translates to CASSFEGGDTQYF.

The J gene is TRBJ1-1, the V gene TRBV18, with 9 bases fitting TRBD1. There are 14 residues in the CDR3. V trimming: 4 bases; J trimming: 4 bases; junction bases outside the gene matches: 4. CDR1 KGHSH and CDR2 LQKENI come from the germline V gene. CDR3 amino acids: CASSLQGAVTEAFF. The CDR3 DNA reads TGTGCCAGCTCACTACAGGGGGCCGTCACTGAAGCTTTCTTT. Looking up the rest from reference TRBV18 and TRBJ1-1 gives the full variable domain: NAGVMQNPRHLVRRRGQEARLRCSPMKGHSHVYWYRQLPEEGLKFMVYLQKENIIDESGMPKERFSAEFPKEGPSILRIQQVVRGDSAAYFCASSLQGAVTEAFFGQGTRLTVV.

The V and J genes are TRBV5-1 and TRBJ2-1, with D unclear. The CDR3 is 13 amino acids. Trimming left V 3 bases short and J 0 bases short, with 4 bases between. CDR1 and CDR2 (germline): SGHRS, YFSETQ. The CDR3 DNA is TGCGCCAGCAGCTATAGCTCCTACAATGAGCAGTTCTTC. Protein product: CASSYSSYNEQFF.

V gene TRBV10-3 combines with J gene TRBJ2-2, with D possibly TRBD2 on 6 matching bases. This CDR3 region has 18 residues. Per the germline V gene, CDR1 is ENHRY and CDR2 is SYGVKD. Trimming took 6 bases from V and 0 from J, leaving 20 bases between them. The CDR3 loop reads CAISPSLGGNANTGELFF. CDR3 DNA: TGTGCCATCAGCCCCAGTCTTGGCGGGAACGCGAACACCGGGGAGCTGTTTTTT.

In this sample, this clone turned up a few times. CDR3 region: CASSEIGTGGDYEQYF. The CDR3 DNA reads as TGTGCCAGCAGTGAAATCGGGACGGGAGGGGACTACGAGCAGTACTTC. The rearrangement links TRBV6-1 to TRBJ2-7, with 8 bases fitting TRBD2. Trimming cost V 2 bases and J 3 bases; bases outside gene matches: 9. Germline lookup yields CDR1 MNHNS and CDR2 SASEGT. The CDR3 is 16 residues long.

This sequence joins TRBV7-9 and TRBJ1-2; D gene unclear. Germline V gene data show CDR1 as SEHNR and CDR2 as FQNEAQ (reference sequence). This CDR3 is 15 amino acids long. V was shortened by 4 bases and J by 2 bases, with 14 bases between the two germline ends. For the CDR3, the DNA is TGTGCCAGCAGCTATACCGGAGGACGGAACTATGGCTACACCTTC. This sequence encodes CASSYTGGRNYGYTF.

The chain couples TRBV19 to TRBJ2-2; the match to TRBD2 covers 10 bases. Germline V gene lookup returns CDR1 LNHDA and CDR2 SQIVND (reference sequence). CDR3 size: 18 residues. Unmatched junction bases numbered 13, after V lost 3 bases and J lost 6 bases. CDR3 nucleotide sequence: TGTGCCAGTAGTATCTTCCAACCTAGCGGGAGTGGGGCCGGGGAGCTGTTTTTT. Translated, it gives CASSIFQPSGSGAGELFF.

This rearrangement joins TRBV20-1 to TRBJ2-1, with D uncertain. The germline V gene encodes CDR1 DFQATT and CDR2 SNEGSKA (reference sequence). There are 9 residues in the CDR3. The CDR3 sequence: CSPYNEQFF. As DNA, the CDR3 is TGCAGCCCGTACAATGAGCAGTTCTTC.